Following are 21 T cell receptor beta chains from one sample sequenced in a study of early T cells in non-severe SARS-CoV-2 infection listed by TCRdb under 2021. Library generation was performed with 5' RACE. Instrument on record: NextSeq 500. TCRdb applied fastp at Q25 and MiXCR to the public reads, then kept only in-frame beta chains. Merged by CDR3 protein, the rows form single entries marked with the most common genes and DNA. The table for this sample lists tens of thousands of distinct CDR3 sequences; about 6% of them were counted only once. The ten largest clonotypes hold roughly 4.8% of the sample. The sample comprised whole blood. These TCRs come from an adult who was a healthcare worker with PCR-confirmed SARS-CoV-2 infection or an uninfected control (not recorded which).

This clonotype occurred many times. This CDR3 is CASSESGTPAYEQYF. The CDR3 DNA is TGCGCCAGCAGTGAATCCGGGACGCCTGCCTACGAGCAGTACTTC. V gene TRBV10-1 combines with J gene TRBJ2-7; D tentatively reads TRBD1 or TRBD2 (5 bases each). CDR1 and CDR2 (germline): WNHNN, SYGVQD (reference sequence). CDR3 length: 15 residues. V lost 3 bases and J lost 2, with 14 bases in between.

There are a few counts of this clonotype. This chain links TRBV20-1 with TRBJ2-1; TRBD2 agrees at 10 bases. Unmatched junction bases numbered 7, after V lost 7 bases and J lost 4 bases. Germline CDR1 DFQATT, CDR2 SNEGSKA (reference sequence). The CDR3 has 14 residues. CDR3 DNA: TGCAGTGGCAGCGGACTAGCGGATTACAATGAGCAGTTCTTC. The encoded protein is CSGSGLADYNEQFF.

The sample holds many counts of this clonotype. This chain connects TRBV24-1 to TRBJ1-5, with TRBD1 matching over 11 bases. This CDR3 is built from 17 residues. Germline V gene data show CDR1 as KGHDR and CDR2 as SFDVKD. J was trimmed by 5 bases and V by 3 bases; bases with no gene match: 8. CDR3 sequence: CATSDPGQGANYQPQHF. The CDR3 DNA is TGTGCCACCAGTGATCCAGGACAGGGGGCGAATTATCAGCCCCAGCATTTT.

This chain joins TRBV20-1 and TRBJ2-1; D is unresolved. Trimming cost V 6 bases and J 7 bases, with 13 bases left between them. The CDR3 runs 12 residues. CDR1 is DFQATT and CDR2 is SNEGSKA in the germline V gene (reference sequence). The CDR3 coding sequence is TGCAGTGCAACGACCCGAGGAAATGAGCAGTTCTTC. Amino acid sequence: CSATTRGNEQFF.

There are many counts of this clonotype. For the CDR3, the DNA is TGCAGTGCTAGAGTCCTCCCCTCGGAGGGTGAAAAACTGTTTTTT. This sequence encodes CSARVLPSEGEKLFF. The gene calls are TRBV20-1 and TRBJ1-4; D remains ambiguous. Between the trimmed V and J ends, which lost 1 base and 7 bases, there was a span of 16 bases. The germline gives CDR1 DFQATT, CDR2 SNEGSKA (reference sequence). The CDR3 loop spans 15 amino acids.

This clonotype appeared many times. J is TRBJ1-1 and V is TRBV10-3, with no clear D. Germline V lookup: CDR1 ENHRY, CDR2 SYGVKD. CDR3 length: 14 residues. V lost 6 bases and J lost 0, with 11 bases in between. CDR3 residues: CAISGGRMNTEAFF. The DNA for the CDR3 is TGTGCCATCAGCGGCGGTAGAATGAACACTGAAGCTTTCTTT.

This clonotype was seen at least ten times. The rearrangement links TRBV5-1 to TRBJ2-7, with 8 bases aligning to TRBD1. Germline CDR1 is SGHRS and CDR2 is YFSETQ. This CDR3 has 13 amino acids. V lost 2 bases and J lost 4; bases outside the gene matches: 2. The CDR3 sequence is CASSFGTGYEQYF. In DNA, the CDR3 is TGCGCCAGCAGCTTCGGGACAGGATACGAGCAGTACTTC.

This clonotype was seen more than once but under ten times. CDR3 in DNA: TGTGCCAGCAGCCGATTAGCAGGGGGCAATCAGCCCCAGCATTTT. Its protein product is CASSRLAGGNQPQHF. The rearrangement uses TRBV28 and TRBJ1-5; TRBD1 might be the D (6 bases). V lost 6 bases, J lost 2 bases, and 14 bases lay in between. CDR3 length: 15 residues. Germline V gives CDR1 MDHEN, CDR2 SYDVKM.

The chain carries TRBV28 and TRBJ2-3; D remains ambiguous. V lost 7 bases and J lost 4, with 15 bases in between. Germline values: CDR1 MDHEN, CDR2 SYDVKM. The CDR3 totals 14 residues. Written as DNA, the CDR3 is TGTGCCAGCAACACAATCGCCCAGGCAGATACGCAGTATTTT. It yields the protein CASNTIAQADTQYF. Based on the CDR3 plus reference TRBV28 and TRBJ2-3, the full variable domain is DVKVTQSSRYLVKRTGEKVFLECVQDMDHENMFWYRQDPGLGLRLIYFSYDVKMKEKGDIPEGYSVSREKKERFSLILESASTNQTSMYLCASNTIAQADTQYFGPGTRLTVL.

There are many counts of this clonotype. J is TRBJ2-3 and V is TRBV12-3 or TRBV12-4, with D possibly matching TRBD1 (6 bases). The CDR3 runs 15 residues. The V end was cut by 2 bases, the J end by 2 bases, with 11 bases between. CDR3 residues: CASSLKTGDTDTQYF. The CDR3 nucleotides read TGTGCCAGCAGTTTAAAGACAGGAGACACAGATACGCAGTATTTT.

CDR3 DNA sequence: TGTGCCAGCAGGTCTTCTACTAGCAGCTTCTACAATGAGCAGTTCTTC. This sequence encodes CASRSSTSSFYNEQFF. The chain uses TRBV12-3 or TRBV12-4 and TRBJ2-1, with a tentative D call TRBD2 (6 bases). This CDR3 comprises 16 residues. The germline V and J ends were trimmed by 6 bases and 3 bases, with 18 bases remaining between them.

This clonotype came up many times. The chain has TRBV10-3 and TRBJ2-2, with 10 bases matching TRBD2. This CDR3 is built from 15 residues. The germline V gene has CDR1 ENHRY and CDR2 SYGVKD. J lost 4 bases, V lost 8 bases, and 7 bases had no gene match. The CDR3, as DNA: TGTGCCATCTGGAGCGGGAGGGCCGGCACCGGGGAGCTGTTTTTT. It is translated as CAIWSGRAGTGELFF.

The chain has TRBV7-9 and TRBJ2-1, with D perhaps assigned TRBD1 or TRBD2 (5 bases each). Germline V CDR1 and CDR2: SEHNR, FQNEAQ (reference sequence). CDR3 length equals 18 residues. V lost 3 bases and J 0 bases, leaving 18 bases between the germline ends. CDR3 nucleotide sequence: TGTGCCAGCAGCTTTGGTGGGGGTAGCGACTCCTCCTACAATGAGCAGTTCTTC. Its protein product is CASSFGGGSDSSYNEQFF.

There are many counts of this clonotype. The rearrangement uses TRBV7-2 and TRBJ2-1; D might be TRBD1 (5 bases). V gave up 3 bases and J gave up 5 bases, with 14 bases separating them. This CDR3 is built from 15 residues. Germline V gives CDR1 SGHTA, CDR2 FQGNSA. The CDR3 region has the DNA TGTGCCAGCAGCTTTGGGCTGATAGGGGACAATGAGCAGTTCTTC. Amino acids: CASSFGLIGDNEQFF. The full variable domain, rest sourced from reference TRBV7-2 and TRBJ2-1, is GAGVSQSPSNKVTEKGKDVELRCDPISGHTALYWYRQSLGQGLEFLIYFQGNSAPDKSGLPSDRFSAERTGGSVSTLTIQRTQQEDSAVYLCASSFGLIGDNEQFFGPGTRLTVL.

There are many counts of this clonotype. The chain uses TRBV29-1 and TRBJ1-3, with TRBD1 as a possible D gene (5 bases). Deletions cut 2 bases from V and 4 bases from J, with 9 bases between. This CDR3 has 13 residues. CDR1 and CDR2 from the germline V gene are SQVTM and ANQGSEA. This chain's CDR3 is CSVERGVGNTIYF. CDR3 sequence (DNA): TGCAGCGTTGAACGAGGGGTCGGAAACACCATATATTTT.

This clonotype occurred many times. The gene calls are TRBV12-3 or TRBV12-4 and TRBJ2-3, with D perhaps TRBD1 or TRBD2 (5 bases each). The CDR3 spans 16 residues. Trimming shortened V by 1 base and J by 1 base, and 12 bases separated the two germline ends. CDR3: CASSLGDARGTDTQYF. In DNA, the CDR3 is TGTGCCAGCAGTTTAGGGGACGCGCGTGGCACAGATACGCAGTATTTT.

This clonotype was seen ten or more times. The chain has TRBV7-3 and TRBJ1-2; 12 bases match TRBD1. Germline-derived CDR1 and CDR2 are SGHTA and FQGTGA. The CDR3 is made up of 15 amino acids. After removal of 5 bases from V and 4 bases from J, the junction contained 5 bases not matched to a gene. The CDR3 protein is CASSPGTGGGYGYTF. Here the CDR3 DNA reads TGTGCCAGCAGCCCAGGGACAGGGGGCGGCTATGGCTACACCTTC.

This clonotype was counted ten times or more. This sequence joins TRBV3-1 and TRBJ1-2; D is unclear. The germline V and J ends were trimmed by 1 base and 8 bases, with 14 bases remaining between them. CDR3 length: 14 residues. Germline V CDR1 and CDR2: LGHDT, YNNKEL (reference sequence). CDR3 region: CASSQVLSLGGYTF. Here the CDR3 DNA reads TGTGCCAGCAGCCAAGTTCTCTCGTTGGGGGGCTACACCTTC.

A few counts support this clonotype. The chain carries TRBV3-1 and TRBJ2-5; 8 bases align to TRBD1. The V segment lost 1 base and the J segment 4 bases; nucleotides outside the gene matches: 5. This CDR3 contains 15 residues. Looked up from germline, CDR1 is LGHDT and CDR2 is YNNKEL (reference sequence). CDR3 in amino acids: CASSQGTGSGETQYF. In DNA, the CDR3 is TGTGCCAGCAGCCAAGGGACAGGGTCGGGAGAGACCCAGTACTTC.

Many counts were recorded for this clonotype. This chain uses TRBV6-2 or TRBV6-3 with TRBJ2-7, with TRBD2 as a possible D gene (7 bases). CDR3 length equals 16 residues. Germline CDR1 MNHEY, CDR2 SVGEGT. Trimming shortened V by 5 bases and J by 6 bases, and 23 bases separated the two germline ends. The DNA of the CDR3 is TGTGCCAGCAGTCGGACCCGGGCGGGGGCGAATTCCGAGCAGTACTTC. It yields the protein CASSRTRAGANSEQYF.

This clonotype was found many times. V is TRBV7-9 and J is TRBJ2-7; D is perhaps TRBD1 (6 bases). The CDR3 runs 14 residues. The germline V and J ends were trimmed by 2 bases and 5 bases, with 13 bases remaining between them. CDR1 and CDR2 from the germline V gene are SEHNR and FQNEAQ (reference sequence). The CDR3 loop reads CASSLPWGPDEQYF. DNA of the CDR3: TGTGCCAGCAGCTTACCGTGGGGGCCTGACGAGCAGTACTTC.